Many counts were recorded for the clone carrying this TCR beta chain. Multiple V-beta primers and a C-beta primer amplified TCRB from RNA. MiXCR, applied by TCRdb to the multiplex PCR reads, yields one record per CDR3 protein. The table has about 32,000 distinct CDR3 sequences, more than 55% seen once; the top ten hold 33%. CDR3 size: 16 residues. The V end lost 0 bases, the J end lost 0 bases, and 9 bases lay between the germline ends. Germline lookup yields CDR1 MNHEY and CDR2 SVGAGI. The sample originates from a study of tumor-infiltrating lymphocytes in glioblastoma multiforme. Sequencing input: brain tumor tissue. This receptor was obtained from a male donor with glioblastoma. The V call is TRBV6-5, the J call TRBJ1-3, with D unclear. The CDR3 bases are TGTGCCAGCAGTTACTCGTCGAAGAGCTCTGGAAACACCATATATTTT. Translation gives CASSYSSKSSGNTIYF.